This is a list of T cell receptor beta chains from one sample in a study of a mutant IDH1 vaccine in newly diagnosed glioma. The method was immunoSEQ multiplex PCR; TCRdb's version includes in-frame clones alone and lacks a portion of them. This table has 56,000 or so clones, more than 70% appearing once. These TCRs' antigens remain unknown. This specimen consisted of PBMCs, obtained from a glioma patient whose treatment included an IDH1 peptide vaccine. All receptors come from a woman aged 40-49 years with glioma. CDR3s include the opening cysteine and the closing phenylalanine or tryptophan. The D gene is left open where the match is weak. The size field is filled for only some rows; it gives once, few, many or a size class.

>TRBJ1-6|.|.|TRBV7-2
CASSLKVGSPLHF
TGTGCCAGCAGCTTAAAGGTCGGGTCACCCCTCCACTTT
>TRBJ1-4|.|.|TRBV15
CATSDPSANEKLFF
TGTGCCACCTCAGACCCCTCGGCTAATGAAAAACTGTTTTTT
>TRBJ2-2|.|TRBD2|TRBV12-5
CASGLVHRWASGGANTGELFF
TGTGCTAGTGGTTTGGTACACAGATGGGCTAGCGGGGGGGCCAACACCGGGGAGCTGTTTTTT
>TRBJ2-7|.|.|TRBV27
CASSSSRTSYEQYF
TGTGCCAGCAGTTCTAGCCGAACCTCCTACGAGCAGTACTTC
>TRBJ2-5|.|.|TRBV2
CASSEDSGKETQYF
TGTGCCAGCAGTGAAGATAGCGGCAAAGAGACCCAGTACTTC
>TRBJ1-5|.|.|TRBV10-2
CASSGGPNQPQHF
TGCGCCAGCAGTGGGGGGCCCAATCAGCCCCAGCATTTT
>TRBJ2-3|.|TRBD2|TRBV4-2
CASSHPGASGVSTDTQYF
TGTGCCAGCAGCCACCCGGGGGCTAGCGGGGTCAGCACAGATACGCAGTATTTT
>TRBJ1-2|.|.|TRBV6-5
CASSNRANYGYTF
TGTGCCAGCAGCAACAGGGCTAACTATGGCTACACCTTC
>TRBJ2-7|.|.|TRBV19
CASTTGMGYEQYF
TGTGCCAGTACCACAGGGATGGGCTACGAGCAGTACTTC
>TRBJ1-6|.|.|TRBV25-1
CASSESVRGSLSYSPLHF
TGTGCCAGCAGTGAATCCGTCAGGGGATCCCTTTCCTATTCACCCCTCCACTTT
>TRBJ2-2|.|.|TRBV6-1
CASREGEENTGELFF
TGTGCCAGCAGGGAGGGAGAAGAGAACACCGGGGAGCTGTTTTTT
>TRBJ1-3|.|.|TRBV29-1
CSVEENSGNTIYF
TGCAGCGTTGAAGAGAACTCTGGAAACACCATATATTTT
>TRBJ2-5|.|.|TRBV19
CASSIKGGGQETQYF
TGTGCCAGTAGTATCAAGGGAGGAGGCCAAGAGACCCAGTACTTC
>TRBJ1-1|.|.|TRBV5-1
CASSLVPGSDTEAFF
TGCGCCAGCAGCTTGGTCCCAGGGTCGGACACTGAAGCTTTCTTT
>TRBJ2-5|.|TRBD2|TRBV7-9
CASSTQLTSGKETQYF
TGTGCCAGCAGCACTCAATTGACTAGCGGCAAAGAGACCCAGTACTTC
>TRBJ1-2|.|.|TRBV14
CASSQFDSLYGYTF
TGTGCCAGCAGCCAATTTGACAGCCTCTATGGCTACACCTTC
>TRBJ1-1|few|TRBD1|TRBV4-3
CASSQILDRGTEAFF
TGCGCCAGCAGCCAGATCCTTGACAGGGGCACTGAAGCTTTCTTT
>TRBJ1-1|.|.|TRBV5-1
CASSRAGGRDTEAFF
TGCGCCAGCAGCCGCGCGGGCGGGCGTGACACTGAAGCTTTCTTT
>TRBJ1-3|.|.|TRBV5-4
CASSRLPLAGNTIYF
TGTGCCAGCAGTCGGCTTCCCCTTGCCGGAAACACCATATATTTT
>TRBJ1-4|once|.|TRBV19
CASSPPGGANEKLFF
TGTGCCAGTAGCCCCCCCGGAGGGGCTAATGAAAAACTGTTTTTT
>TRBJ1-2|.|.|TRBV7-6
CASSRLLAADAYGYTF
TGTGCCAGCAGCCGATTACTGGCGGCAGACGCCTATGGCTACACCTTC
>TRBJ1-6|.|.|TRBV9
CASSVGNAGNSPLHF
TGTGCCAGCAGCGTAGGGAACGCTGGCAATTCACCCCTCCACTTT
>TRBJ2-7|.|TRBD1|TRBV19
CASSIERTGGTEQYF
TGTGCCAGTAGTATAGAACGGACAGGGGGCACCGAGCAGTACTTC
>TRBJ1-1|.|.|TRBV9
CASSPPTGVNTEAFF
TGTGCCAGCAGCCCCCCGACAGGAGTGAACACTGAAGCTTTCTTT
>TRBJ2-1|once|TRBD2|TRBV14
CASSRTSGDNEQFF
TGTGCCAGCAGCCGGACTAGCGGGGACAATGAGCAGTTCTTC
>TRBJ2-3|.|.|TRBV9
CASSPLFFTDTQYF
TGTGCCAGCAGCCCTCTATTTTTCACAGATACGCAGTATTTT
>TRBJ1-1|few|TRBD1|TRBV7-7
CASSLADRAENTEAFF
TGTGCTAGCAGCTTAGCCGACAGGGCGGAGAACACTGAAGCTTTCTTT
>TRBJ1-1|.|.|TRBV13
CASSSSRDPVEEAFF
TGTGCCAGCAGCTCCTCGCGGGACCCTGTTGAGGAAGCTTTCTTT
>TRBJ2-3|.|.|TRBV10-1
CASSEGGLPSTDTQYF
TGCGCCAGCAGTGAGGGTGGGCTACCTAGCACAGATACGCAGTATTTT
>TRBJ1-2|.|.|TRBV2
CASSVVARDVVYTF
TGTGCCAGCAGTGTAGTAGCCAGGGATGTTGTCTACACCTTC
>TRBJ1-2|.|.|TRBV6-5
CASRATGSGGYTF
TGTGCCAGCAGAGCGACAGGTTCGGGTGGCTACACCTTC
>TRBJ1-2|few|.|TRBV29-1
CSGGGAYGYTF
TGCAGCGGTGGAGGGGCCTATGGCTACACCTTC
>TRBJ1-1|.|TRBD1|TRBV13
CASSRTGGFNTEAFF
TGTGCCAGCAGCCGGACAGGGGGCTTTAACACTGAAGCTTTCTTT
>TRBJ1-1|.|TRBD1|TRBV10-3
CAIRGSGGHGTEAFF
TGTGCCATCAGGGGCTCAGGGGGCCATGGCACTGAAGCTTTCTTT
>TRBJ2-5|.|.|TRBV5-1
CASSRARETQYF
TGCGCCAGCAGCCGGGCGCGAGAGACCCAGTACTTC
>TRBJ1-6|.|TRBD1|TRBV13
CASSWGQGPMKPLHF
TGTGCCAGCAGCTGGGGACAGGGCCCTATGAAACCCCTCCACTTT
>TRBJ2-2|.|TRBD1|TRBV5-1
CASSRGQVVTGELFF
TGCGCCAGCAGCCGAGGACAGGTGGTGACCGGGGAGCTGTTTTTT
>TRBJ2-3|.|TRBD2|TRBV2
CASSEWGGEADTQYF
TGTGCCAGCAGTGAGTGGGGGGGTGAGGCAGATACGCAGTATTTT
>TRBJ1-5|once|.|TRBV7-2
CASSLSYRVGQPQHF
TGTGCCAGCAGCTTAAGTTACAGGGTAGGGCAGCCCCAGCATTTT
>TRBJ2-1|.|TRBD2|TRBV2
CASPLRASGGVSEQFF
TGTGCCAGCCCCCTTAGGGCTAGCGGGGGGGTTAGCGAGCAGTTCTTC